One and the same sample provided the 23 T cell receptor beta chains below, sequenced in a study of T-cell memory formation after mild COVID-19. TCRdb re-called the 5' RACE reads through MiXCR, storing one row per CDR3 protein. The sample carries approximately 440,000 distinct CDR3 sequences, over 15% recorded once. Sequencing used PBMCs or a T cell subset sorted from them (not recorded which). These TCRs come from an adult woman who had mild COVID-19 (a few samples of this study predate the infection). Cell type and time point are not known.

The V call is TRBV12-3 or TRBV12-4, the J call TRBJ1-5; possible D gene TRBD1, 6 bases. The V and J ends lost 6 bases and 0 bases respectively, with 12 bases between them. The CDR3 covers 15 residues. The CDR3 DNA is TGTGCCAGCAGCCGGACAGCCCATAGCAATCAGCCCCAGCATTTT. This sequence encodes CASSRTAHSNQPQHF.

V usage is TRBV7-6 and J usage is TRBJ2-7; no firm D call. The CDR3 contains 12 residues. V was clipped by 4 bases and J by 2 bases, with 6 bases between them. The germline CDR1 and CDR2 sequences are SGHVS and FNYEAQ. The CDR3 here is CASSSTAYEQYF. The CDR3 coding sequence is TGTGCCAGCAGCTCCACTGCCTACGAGCAGTACTTC.

This chain links TRBV11-2 with TRBJ2-4; perhaps TRBD1 as D (6 bases). Germline V gene sequence: CDR1 SGHAT, CDR2 FQNNGV. Trimming took 2 bases from V and 7 from J, leaving 15 bases between them. CDR3 size: 15 residues. CDR3 nucleotide sequence: TGTGCCAGCAGCTTACTCAGGGGTCGAGAGAACATTCAGTACTTC. It specifies CASSLLRGRENIQYF.

The chain carries TRBV30 and TRBJ1-1; 7 bases match TRBD1. Losses at the gene ends were 5 bases for V and 3 bases for J; bases not matched to a gene: 6. Germline V gene lookup returns CDR1 GTSNPN and CDR2 SVGIG (reference sequence). The CDR3 extends over 13 amino acids. CDR3 sequence reads: CAWSTGVDTEAFF. The DNA of the CDR3 is TGTGCCTGGTCAACAGGGGTCGACACTGAAGCTTTCTTT.

This clonotype was seen repeatedly, ten times or more. Its ends do not fully match the called genes, so a read error is possible. The V and J genes are TRBV5-1 and TRBJ2-5, with 10 bases identical to TRBD2. The CDR3 totals 14 residues. Per the germline V gene, CDR1 is SGHRS and CDR2 is YFSETQ. The CDR3 DNA sequence: TGTGCCAGCAGTTTCGGACTAGCGGAAGAGACCCAGTACTTC. Its translation is CASSFGLAEETQYF.

V gene TRBV11-2 combines with J gene TRBJ2-7, with D perhaps TRBD1 (6 bases). The CDR3 extends over 14 amino acids. Germline CDR1 SGHAT, CDR2 FQNNGV. V was cut by 5 bases and J by 3 bases, with 14 bases left in between. CDR3 DNA sequence: TGTGCCAGCAGCCCGACAGGATCTTACTACGAGCAGTACTTC. This translates into CASSPTGSYYEQYF.

The chain joins TRBV7-8 to TRBJ1-5, with D possibly being TRBD1 (5 bases). Trimming took 8 bases from V and 3 from J, leaving 14 bases between them. This CDR3 spans 14 amino acids. Germline V gene lookup returns CDR1 SGHVS and CDR2 FQNEAQ. CDR3 amino acids: CASHQGAFNQPQHF. The CDR3 nucleotides are TGTGCCAGCCATCAGGGAGCTTTCAATCAGCCCCAGCATTTT.

J is TRBJ2-5 and V is TRBV20-1; the D is unclear. The CDR3 totals 12 residues. Germline V gives CDR1 DFQATT, CDR2 SNEGSKA (reference sequence). Trimming stripped 5 bases from V and 9 bases from J, with 16 bases between. The CDR3 sequence is CSAPAKGRAQYF. The CDR3 DNA follows: TGCAGTGCTCCCGCGAAGGGTAGGGCCCAGTACTTC.

A few counts support this clonotype. The chain combines TRBV11-3 with TRBJ2-2; perhaps TRBD1 as D (5 bases). Looked up from germline, CDR1 is SGHNT and CDR2 is YENEEA. CDR3 size: 13 residues. V was cut by 6 bases and J by 5 bases, with 10 bases left in between. Here the CDR3 reads CASRTDITGELFF. The DNA for the CDR3 is TGTGCCAGCAGGACGGACATTACCGGGGAGCTGTTTTTT.

The V call is TRBV20-1, the J call TRBJ2-7; D uncertain. V dropped 2 bases and J dropped 3 bases, with 14 bases sitting between them. The CDR3 totals 14 residues. CDR1 is DFQATT, CDR2 SNEGSKA, per germline (reference sequence). The CDR3 nucleotides are TGCAGTGCTAGAAACCCAGGTTTAGACTACGAGCAGTACTTC. It translates to CSARNPGLDYEQYF.

This clonotype was recorded a few times. The CDR3 nucleotides are TGTGCCAGCAGCCAGGGACAGCGGACCGGGGAGCTGTTTTTT. It specifies CASSQGQRTGELFF. The chain employs TRBV14 and TRBJ2-2; 7 positions agree with TRBD1. CDR1 is SGHDN, CDR2 FVKESK, per germline. The CDR3 covers 14 residues. After removal of 3 bases from V and 5 bases from J, the junction contained 3 bases not matched to a gene.

The J gene is TRBJ1-3, the V gene TRBV12-3 or TRBV12-4; perhaps TRBD1 as D (6 bases). The CDR3 is 14 amino acids. Trimming stripped 2 bases from V and 2 bases from J, with 7 bases between. The chain's CDR3 is CASSLQGTGNTIYF. The DNA of the CDR3 is TGTGCCAGCAGTTTACAGGGGACTGGAAACACCATATATTTT.

This clonotype was seen only a few times. The chain couples TRBV20-1 to TRBJ2-7; 11 bases match TRBD2. The CDR3 extends over 13 amino acids. J was trimmed by 1 base and V by 7 bases; bases with no gene match: 3. Looked up from germline, CDR1 is DFQATT and CDR2 is SNEGSKA (reference sequence). CDR3 protein: CSVGTSGSYEQYF. In nucleotides, the CDR3 is TGCAGTGTTGGGACTAGCGGTTCCTACGAGCAGTACTTC.

The chain links TRBV18 to TRBJ2-6; D remains ambiguous. CDR3 size: 18 residues. The V end was cut by 5 bases, the J end by 1 base, with 18 bases between. CDR1 is KGHSH and CDR2 is LQKENI in the germline V gene. CDR3 in amino acids: CASSAQPSGYSGANVLTF. The CDR3, as DNA: TGTGCCAGCTCAGCCCAACCGTCTGGATATTCTGGGGCCAACGTCCTGACTTTC.

The CDR3 is CASNQWGGDNEQFF. Written as DNA, the CDR3 is TGTGCCAGCAACCAATGGGGGGGGGACAATGAGCAGTTCTTC. The chain joins TRBV7-2 to TRBJ2-1; TRBD2 matches at 7 bases. With 7 bases clipped from V and 5 bases from J, the junction kept 8 bases outside the gene matches. The CDR3 has 14 amino acids. Germline CDR1 and CDR2: SGHTA and FQGNSA.

There are a few counts of this clonotype. The chain employs TRBV7-9 and TRBJ2-1, with D unclear. Trimming removed 2 bases at V and 5 bases at J, with 13 bases between. The length of the CDR3 is 15 residues. Germline-derived CDR1 and CDR2 are SEHNR and FQNEAQ (reference sequence). In nucleotides, the CDR3 is TGTGCCAGCAGCTTATCGGTACGGCCGCACAATGAGCAGTTCTTC. Protein: CASSLSVRPHNEQFF.

This clonotype occurred many times. CDR3 in amino acids: CSAWEQTNTEAFF. The CDR3 DNA is TGCAGTGCCTGGGAACAGACAAACACTGAAGCTTTCTTT. This chain uses TRBV20-1 with TRBJ1-1, with D unclear. The V and J ends lost 6 bases and 2 bases respectively, with 13 bases between them. The CDR3 has 13 residues. The germline V gene has CDR1 DFQATT and CDR2 SNEGSKA (reference sequence).

The rearrangement links TRBV6-2 or TRBV6-3 to TRBJ1-5; maybe TRBD1 (5 bases). This CDR3 region has 15 residues. Germline V gene lookup returns CDR1 MNHEY and CDR2 SVGEGT. V lost 2 bases and J lost 0, with 8 bases in between. CDR3 nucleotide sequence: TGTGCCAGCAGTTACACAGGTAATAGCAATCAGCCCCAGCATTTT. Its protein product is CASSYTGNSNQPQHF.

This clonotype was counted a few times. The chain uses TRBV18 and TRBJ2-3; tentative D call: TRBD2 (7 bases). CDR3 length: 13 residues. The V gene lost 3 bases and the J gene lost 11 bases, with 15 bases spanning the gap. CDR1 KGHSH and CDR2 LQKENI come from the germline V gene. The CDR3: CASSPRGGTEQYF. CDR3 sequence (DNA): TGTGCCAGCTCACCGAGGGGGGGCACAGAGCAGTATTTT. Looking up the rest from reference TRBV18 and TRBJ2-3 gives the full variable domain: NAGVMQNPRHLVRRRGQEARLRCSPMKGHSHVYWYRQLPEEGLKFMVYLQKENIIDESGMPKERFSAEFPKEGPSILRIQQVVRGDSAAYFCASSPRGGTEQYFGPGTRLTVL.

This clonotype was observed a few times. The V call is TRBV7-8, the J call TRBJ2-5; the match to TRBD1 covers 8 bases. The CDR3 covers 16 residues. The V gene's germline CDR1 is SGHVS and CDR2 FQNEAQ. J lost 1 base, V lost 5 bases, and 9 bases had no gene match. The CDR3 loop reads CASSTLPTGAQETQYF. CDR3 sequence (DNA): TGTGCCAGCAGCACCCTCCCGACAGGGGCCCAAGAGACCCAGTACTTC. Using reference TRBV7-8 and TRBJ2-5 for the parts outside the CDR3, the full variable domain is GAGVSQSPRYKVAKRGQDVALRCDPISGHVSLFWYQQALGQGPEFLTYFQNEAQLDKSGLPSDRFFAERPEGSVSTLKIQRTQQEDSAVYLCASSTLPTGAQETQYFGPGTRLLVL.

This clonotype has just one count. This chain links TRBV5-4 with TRBJ2-2, with 9 bases aligning to TRBD1. The germline V gene encodes CDR1 SGHNT and CDR2 YYREEE (reference sequence). This CDR3 region has 15 residues. J was trimmed by 7 bases and V by 0 bases; bases with no gene match: 4. CDR3 loop: CASSLEETGGGELFF. The CDR3 DNA is TGTGCCAGCAGCTTGGAAGAGACAGGGGGCGGGGAGCTGTTTTTT.

This clonotype was seen more than once but under ten times. This sequence joins TRBV7-2 and TRBJ2-7; TRBD1 matches 11 bases. Germline assignment: CDR1 SGHTA and CDR2 FQGNSA. The CDR3 extends over 14 amino acids. Germline trimming cut 6 bases from V and 4 bases from J; bases unmatched to any gene: 5. The CDR3 spells CASRPGTGGYEQYF. The CDR3, as DNA: TGTGCCAGCAGACCCGGGACAGGGGGTTACGAGCAGTACTTC.

The rearrangement joins TRBV12-3 or TRBV12-4 to TRBJ1-5; no reliable D call. This CDR3 is 16 amino acids long. Trimming shortened V by 1 base and J by 0 bases, and 10 bases separated the two germline ends. Here the CDR3 reads CASSLGGRDSNQPQHF. In DNA, the CDR3 is TGTGCCAGCAGTTTAGGAGGGAGGGATAGCAATCAGCCCCAGCATTTT.